This T cell receptor beta chain derives from a study of neoadjuvant anti-PD-1 for oral cavity cancer. V was pared by 6 bases and J by 2 bases, with 5 bases of the junction left unmatched. Germline V gives CDR1 LNHDA, CDR2 SQIVND (reference sequence). This CDR3 region has 14 residues. Method: immunoSEQ multiplex PCR; TCRdb's copy keeps in-frame clones and lacks some. The sample has about 15,000 clones, 64% seen once; the top ten hold 2.8%. This specimen was PBMCs, taken before nivolumab (anti-PD-1) treatment. The chain carries TRBV19 and TRBJ1-2; the match to TRBD1 covers 8 bases. The sequence was collected from a person aged 40 to 85 with oral cavity squamous cell carcinoma. This chain's CDR3 is CASRAGGANYGYTF. DNA for the CDR3: TGTGCCAGTAGGGCAGGGGGCGCGAACTATGGCTACACCTTC.